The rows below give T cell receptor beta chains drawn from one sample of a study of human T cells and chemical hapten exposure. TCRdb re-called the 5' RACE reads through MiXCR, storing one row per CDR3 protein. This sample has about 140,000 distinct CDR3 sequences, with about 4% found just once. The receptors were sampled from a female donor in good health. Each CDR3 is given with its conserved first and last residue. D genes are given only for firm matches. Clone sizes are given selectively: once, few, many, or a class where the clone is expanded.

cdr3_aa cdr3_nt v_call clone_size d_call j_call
CSAPLLSADTQYF TGCAGTGCTCCCCTACTTAGTGCAGATACGCAGTATTTT TRBV20-1 few . TRBJ2-3
CASMGGYGYTF TGTGCCAGCATGGGCGGTTATGGCTACACCTTC TRBV2 . . TRBJ1-2
CASSDSGTLHYGYTF TGTGCCAGCAGTGACTCAGGGACCCTTCACTATGGCTACACCTTC TRBV6-1 . . TRBJ1-2
CASRTGWGVDYEQYF TGTGCCAGCAGAACAGGTTGGGGGGTTGACTACGAGCAGTACTTC TRBV2 . . TRBJ2-7
CASSLGRDRGNQPQHF TGTGCCAGCAGCTTAGGCAGGGATCGGGGCAATCAGCCCCAGCATTTT TRBV7-2 many . TRBJ1-5
CASSLVLTSGNTIYF TGTGCCAGCAGCTTGGTGCTGACAAGCGGAAACACCATATATTTT TRBV5-6 few . TRBJ1-3
CASVPSGTDTQYF TGTGCCAGCGTACCTAGCGGCACAGATACGCAGTATTTT TRBV6-6 many . TRBJ2-3
CASSLTTKRATTQGAYYNEQFF TGTGCCAGCAGTTTAACGACAAAGCGAGCCACAACGCAGGGGGCATACTACAATGAGCAGTTCTTC TRBV27 many TRBD1 TRBJ2-1
CASSFQSGMRAEAFF TGCGCCAGCAGCTTCCAATCAGGGATGAGGGCTGAAGCTTTCTTT TRBV5-1 many . TRBJ1-1
CSARDSGTGGPLRGSPLHF TGCAGTGCTAGAGACTCTGGGACAGGGGGCCCGCTGAGGGGGTCACCCCTCCACTTT TRBV20-1 many TRBD1 TRBJ1-6
CASSPENGPNTEAFF TGTGCCAGCTCACCTGAAAATGGGCCGAACACTGAAGCTTTCTTT TRBV18 many . TRBJ1-1
CASRAERNSPLHF TGTGCCAGCCGGGCCGAGCGTAATTCACCCCTCCACTTT TRBV5-6 . . TRBJ1-6
CAGARDRNTDTQYF TGTGCCGGAGCCCGGGACAGGAACACAGATACGCAGTATTTT TRBV2 few TRBD1 TRBJ2-3
CASSLSAGGQETQYF TGTGCCAGCAGCTTATCCGCGGGGGGCCAAGAGACCCAGTACTTC TRBV11-2 many TRBD2 TRBJ2-5
CATSDLTTDGLNSPLHF TGTGCCACCAGTGACTTGACAACAGACGGCCTAAATTCACCCCTCCACTTT TRBV24-1 many . TRBJ1-6
CASTHGDEAFF TGTGCCAGCACCCACGGGGATGAAGCTTTCTTT TRBV6-5 many . TRBJ1-1
CSARDHPAAIEAFF TGCAGTGCTAGAGATCATCCGGCGGCCATTGAAGCTTTCTTT TRBV20-1 many . TRBJ1-1
CSASGLAERSTDTQYF TGCAGTGCTTCAGGACTAGCGGAACGTAGCACAGATACGCAGTATTTT TRBV20-1 few TRBD2 TRBJ2-3
CSAKPGGGISYNSPLHF TGCAGTGCTAAACCCGGGGGCGGGATATCCTATAATTCACCCCTCCACTTT TRBV20-1 many . TRBJ1-6
CAISESTPGAADEQYF TGTGCCATCAGTGAGTCGACTCCGGGGGCGGCGGACGAGCAGTACTTC TRBV10-3 many . TRBJ2-7
CASSYSPGGNNEQFF TGTGCCAGCAGTTACTCGCCAGGGGGAAACAATGAGCAGTTCTTC TRBV6-2/TRBV6-3 . TRBD1 TRBJ2-1
CAWSASGGRTYEQYF TGTGCCTGGAGTGCTAGCGGGGGCCGCACCTACGAGCAGTACTTC TRBV30 . TRBD2 TRBJ2-7
CASSSGTVTEAFF TGTGCCAGCAGCTCCGGAACGGTCACTGAAGCTTTCTTT TRBV6-5 many . TRBJ1-1
CASSMIGGLEYGYTF TGTGCCAGCAGTATGATAGGGGGGCTGGAGTATGGCTACACCTTC TRBV7-2 many . TRBJ1-2
CASSQTQVNSPLHF TGTGCCAGCAGTCAGACGCAGGTTAATTCACCCCTCCACTTT TRBV6-2/TRBV6-3 few . TRBJ1-6
CASSLVREKLFF TGTGCCAGCAGCCTCGTTCGGGAAAAACTGTTTTTT TRBV2 few . TRBJ1-4
CASTLGLVSYNEQFF TGTGCCAGCACCCTCGGACTAGTCTCCTACAATGAGCAGTTCTTC TRBV12-3/TRBV12-4 many TRBD2 TRBJ2-1
CSVVGGYTEAFF TGCAGCGTTGTGGGCGGATACACTGAAGCTTTCTTT TRBV29-1 few . TRBJ1-1
CASSFGAGGGYEQYF TGTGCCAGCAGTTTTGGAGCAGGGGGCGGATACGAGCAGTACTTC TRBV27 many TRBD1 TRBJ2-7
CASSPRLGQPQHF TGCGCCAGCAGCCCCCGGTTGGGTCAGCCCCAGCATTTT TRBV5-1 few . TRBJ1-5
CASSWQGGYEQYF TGTGCCAGCAGTTGGCAGGGAGGGTACGAGCAGTACTTC TRBV12-3/TRBV12-4 many TRBD2 TRBJ2-7
CASSYVIGQAAEAFF TGTGCCAGCAGTTACGTAATAGGACAGGCCGCTGAAGCTTTCTTT TRBV6-5 many TRBD1 TRBJ1-1
CASSSTGNEQFF TGTGCCAGCAGTTCGACGGGTAATGAGCAGTTCTTC TRBV2 . . TRBJ2-1
CASSQDRRDRGLGTEAFF TGCGCCAGCAGCCAAGATAGGAGGGACAGGGGGCTCGGCACTGAAGCTTTCTTT TRBV4-3 many TRBD1 TRBJ1-1
CASSPDSNSPLHF TGCGCCAGCAGCCCCGACAGTAATTCACCCCTCCACTTT TRBV5-1 many . TRBJ1-6
CSATTGDQPQHF TGCAGTGCCACGACAGGGGATCAGCCCCAGCATTTT TRBV20-1 many TRBD1 TRBJ1-5
CASSGGDAYGYTF TGTGCCAGCAGCGGGGGAGACGCCTATGGCTACACCTTC TRBV9 many . TRBJ1-2
CASSHVGAPAPEAFF TGTGCCAGCAGCCACGTGGGGGCGCCGGCGCCTGAAGCTTTCTTT TRBV7-2 few . TRBJ1-1
CASSEGQGDYNEQFF TGCGCCAGCAGTGAGGGACAGGGGGACTACAATGAGCAGTTCTTC TRBV10-2 . TRBD1 TRBJ2-1
CASRLSRDTMNTEAFF TGTGCCAGCAGACTAAGTCGGGACACTATGAACACTGAAGCTTTCTTT TRBV6-2/TRBV6-3 many . TRBJ1-1
CASKRNRGGKETQYF TGTGCCAGCAAGAGGAACAGGGGGGGAAAAGAGACCCAGTACTTC TRBV2 many . TRBJ2-5
CASSSLLTSGSTDTQYF TGTGCCAGCAGTTCACTTTTGACTAGCGGAAGCACAGATACGCAGTATTTT TRBV6-8 . TRBD2 TRBJ2-3
CATSRDGGGMYNEQFF TGTGCCACCAGCAGAGATGGGGGCGGGATGTACAATGAGCAGTTCTTC TRBV15 . . TRBJ2-1
CASSPSQGEITDTQYF TGTGCCAGCAGCCCTTCACAGGGGGAGATCACAGATACGCAGTATTTT TRBV27 many TRBD1 TRBJ2-3
CSAVGQVLPVRGNQPQHF TGCAGTGCTGTGGGGCAGGTCTTGCCCGTAAGGGGCAATCAGCCCCAGCATTTT TRBV20-1 many . TRBJ1-5
CASSPRGGTNTEAFF TGCGCCAGCAGCCCCAGGGGAGGTACGAACACTGAAGCTTTCTTT TRBV5-1 many . TRBJ1-1
CASSFWAEAFF TGTGCCAGCAGTTTCTGGGCTGAAGCTTTCTTT TRBV12-3/TRBV12-4 few . TRBJ1-1
CASSLGSLTGELFF TGTGCCAGCAGCTTAGGGTCCCTCACCGGGGAGCTGTTTTTT TRBV7-8 many . TRBJ2-2
CASSRDILEAFF TGTGCCAGCAGCCGGGACATCCTTGAAGCTTTCTTT TRBV7-2 . . TRBJ1-1
CASSQGTSGTEAFF TGTGCCAGCAGCCAAGGGACGTCTGGCACTGAAGCTTTCTTT TRBV9 many . TRBJ1-1
CASSPTIHSYNEQFF TGTGCCAGCAGCCCAACTATCCACTCCTACAATGAGCAGTTCTTC TRBV7-8 many . TRBJ2-1
CASKAGGQPQHF TGTGCCAGCAAGGCGGGTGGTCAGCCCCAGCATTTT TRBV27 many . TRBJ1-5
CASRMVKDRVVDTQYF TGTGCCAGCAGGATGGTAAAGGACAGGGTGGTAGATACGCAGTATTTT TRBV2 few TRBD1 TRBJ2-3